This T cell receptor beta chain was sequenced in a study of post-analysis software for immune sequencing data. General study findings and limits: TRBV5-6, TRBV5-1 and TRBV20-1 belonged to a set of roughly 5 TRBV segments that were more frequent in patients than controls.

Carried by the TCR beta cDNA libraries were unique molecular identifiers. Each CDR3 protein is one row after TCRdb ran MiXCR on the PCR reads. The repertoire holds some 690,000 distinct CDR3 sequences, with roughly three fifths as singletons. Worth noting for this clonotype: Its antigen is as yet unknown.

The length of the CDR3 is 16 residues. From germline, CDR1 is MNHNY and CDR2 SVGAGI (reference sequence). Trimming cost V 0 bases and J 2 bases, with 13 bases left between them. The chain combines TRBV6-6 with TRBJ2-5; a possible D gene is TRBD2 (5 bases). The sequence came from a girl under 10 years old with multiple sclerosis. Sequences were obtained from blood. CDR3 nucleotides: TGTGCCAGCAGTTACTCCCCAGCGGATACACAAGAGACCCAGTACTTC. It yields the protein CASSYSPADTQETQYF.